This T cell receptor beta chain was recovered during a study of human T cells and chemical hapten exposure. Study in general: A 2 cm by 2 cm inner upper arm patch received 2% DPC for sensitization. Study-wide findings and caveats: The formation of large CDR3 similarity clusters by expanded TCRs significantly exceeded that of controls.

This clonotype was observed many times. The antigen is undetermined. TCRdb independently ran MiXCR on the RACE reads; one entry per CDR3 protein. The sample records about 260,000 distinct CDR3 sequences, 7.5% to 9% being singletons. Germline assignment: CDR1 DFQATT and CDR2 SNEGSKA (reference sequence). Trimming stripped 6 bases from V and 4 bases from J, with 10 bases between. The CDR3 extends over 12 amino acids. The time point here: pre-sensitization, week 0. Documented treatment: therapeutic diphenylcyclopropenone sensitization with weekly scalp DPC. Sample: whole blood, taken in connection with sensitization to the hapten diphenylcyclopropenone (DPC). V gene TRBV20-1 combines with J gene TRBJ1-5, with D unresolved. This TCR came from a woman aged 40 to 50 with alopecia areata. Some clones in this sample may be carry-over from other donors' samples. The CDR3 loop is CSAKAPNQPQHF. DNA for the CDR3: TGCAGTGCCAAAGCCCCTAATCAGCCCCAGCATTTT.